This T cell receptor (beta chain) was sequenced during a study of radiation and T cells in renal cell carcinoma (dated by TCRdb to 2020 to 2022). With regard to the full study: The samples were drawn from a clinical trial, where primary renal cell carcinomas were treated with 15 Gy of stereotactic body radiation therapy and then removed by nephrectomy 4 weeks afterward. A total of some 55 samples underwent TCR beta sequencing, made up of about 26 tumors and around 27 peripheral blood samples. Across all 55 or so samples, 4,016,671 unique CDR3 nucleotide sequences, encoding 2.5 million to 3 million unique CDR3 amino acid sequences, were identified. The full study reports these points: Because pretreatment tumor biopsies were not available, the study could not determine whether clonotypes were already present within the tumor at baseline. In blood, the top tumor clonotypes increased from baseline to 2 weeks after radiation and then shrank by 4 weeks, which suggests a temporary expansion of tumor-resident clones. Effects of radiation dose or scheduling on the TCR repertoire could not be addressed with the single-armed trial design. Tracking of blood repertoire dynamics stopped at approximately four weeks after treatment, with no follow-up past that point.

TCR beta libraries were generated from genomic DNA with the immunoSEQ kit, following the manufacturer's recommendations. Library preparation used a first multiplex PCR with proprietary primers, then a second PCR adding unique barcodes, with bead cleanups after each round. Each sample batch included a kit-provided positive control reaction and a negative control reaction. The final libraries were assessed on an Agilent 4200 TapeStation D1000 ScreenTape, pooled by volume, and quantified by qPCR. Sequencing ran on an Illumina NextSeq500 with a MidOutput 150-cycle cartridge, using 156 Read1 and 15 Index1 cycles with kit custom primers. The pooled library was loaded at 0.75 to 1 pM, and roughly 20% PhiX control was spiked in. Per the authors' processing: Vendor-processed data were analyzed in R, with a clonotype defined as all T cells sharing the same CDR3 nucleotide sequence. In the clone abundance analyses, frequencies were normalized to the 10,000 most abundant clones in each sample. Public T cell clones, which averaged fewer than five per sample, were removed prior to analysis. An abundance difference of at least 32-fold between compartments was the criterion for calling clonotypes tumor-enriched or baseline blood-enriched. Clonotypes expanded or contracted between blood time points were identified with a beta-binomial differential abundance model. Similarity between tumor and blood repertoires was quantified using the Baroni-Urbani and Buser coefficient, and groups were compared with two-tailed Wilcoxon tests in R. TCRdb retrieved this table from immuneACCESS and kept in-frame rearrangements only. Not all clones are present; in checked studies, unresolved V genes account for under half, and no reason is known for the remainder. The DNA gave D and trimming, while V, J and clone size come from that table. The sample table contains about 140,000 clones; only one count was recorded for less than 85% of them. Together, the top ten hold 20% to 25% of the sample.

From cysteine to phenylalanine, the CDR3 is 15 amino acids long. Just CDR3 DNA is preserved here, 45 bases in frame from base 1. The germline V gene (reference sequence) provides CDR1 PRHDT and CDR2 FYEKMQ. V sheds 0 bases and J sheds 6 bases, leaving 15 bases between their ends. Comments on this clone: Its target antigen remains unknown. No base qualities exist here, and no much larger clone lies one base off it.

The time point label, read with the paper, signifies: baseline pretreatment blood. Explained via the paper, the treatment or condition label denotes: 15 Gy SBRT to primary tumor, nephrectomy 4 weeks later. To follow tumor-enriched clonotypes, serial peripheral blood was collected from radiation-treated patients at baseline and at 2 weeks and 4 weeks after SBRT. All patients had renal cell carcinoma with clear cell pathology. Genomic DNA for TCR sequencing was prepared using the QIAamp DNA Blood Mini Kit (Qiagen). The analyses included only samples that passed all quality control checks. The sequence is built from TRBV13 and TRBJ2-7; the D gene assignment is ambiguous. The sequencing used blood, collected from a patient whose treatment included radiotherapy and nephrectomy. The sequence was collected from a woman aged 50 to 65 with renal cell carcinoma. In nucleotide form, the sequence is TGTGCCAGCAGCTTAGGGGGCTCGTGGATGGGCGAGCAGTACTTC. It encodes CASSLGGSWMGEQYF. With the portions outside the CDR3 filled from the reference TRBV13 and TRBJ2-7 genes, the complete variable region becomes AAGVIQSPRHLIKEKRETATLKCYPIPRHDTVYWYQQGPGQDPQFLISFYEKMQSDKGSIPDRFSAQQFSDYHSELNMSSLELGDSALYFCASSLGGSWMGEQYFGPGTRLTVT.